Listed below are T cell receptor beta chains from one sample, sequenced in a study of blood T cell repertoires in COVID-19. TCRdb's table, derived via immunoSEQ multiplex PCR, lists solely in-frame clones and lacks some. Altogether about 380,000 clones are present, 88% being singletons, with the ten largest covering approximately 1.2%. Material for sequencing was PBMCs or T cells enriched from blood (not recorded which). The source of these receptors is a woman between 18 and 29 years old who had recovered from COVID-19. Each CDR3 is given with its conserved first and last residue. The D gene is left open where the match is weak. Some rows have no size entry. The others give once, few or many, or a class for an expanded clone.

TGTGCCACCAGCAGAGATCCCGCGACAGGGGCCATTGGGCAGCCCCAGCATTTT	CATSRDPATGAIGQPQHF	TRBD1	TRBV15	TRBJ1-5	.
TGCGCCAGCAGCCAAGAAGCGGGGGCCCAAGAGACCCAGTACTTC	CASSQEAGAQETQYF	TRBD2	TRBV4-1	TRBJ2-5	.
TGTGCCAGCAGCGGGCCGGGACAGGGGGCCTACGAGCAGTACTTC	CASSGPGQGAYEQYF	TRBD1	TRBV5-6	TRBJ2-7	.
TGTGCCAGCTCACCTGGGACTCCCGATAATTCACCCCTCCACTTT	CASSPGTPDNSPLHF	.	TRBV18	TRBJ1-6	.
TGTGCCTGGGGAGGAGAAGGGGCGACGAATTATTCACCCCTCCACTTT	CAWGGEGATNYSPLHF	.	TRBV30	TRBJ1-6	.
TGCGCCAGCAGCCTACGACTAGCGGTAAACACAGATACGCAGTATTTT	CASSLRLAVNTDTQYF	TRBD2	TRBV4-3	TRBJ2-3	.
TGCGCCAGCAGAACTAGCGGGGGCAGGGGTGAGCAGTTCTTC	CASRTSGGRGEQFF	TRBD2	TRBV4-1	TRBJ2-1	.
TGCGCCAGCAGCTTGGTCCGGACAAAAGAGAATGAGCAGTTCTTC	CASSLVRTKENEQFF	.	TRBV5-1	TRBJ2-1	.
TGTGCCAGCAGCCATCCCAGGAACACTGAAGCTTTCTTT	CASSHPRNTEAFF	.	TRBV4-2	TRBJ1-1	.
TGTGCCAGCAGGCCCGACAGGCGAACTAACTATGGCTACACCTTC	CASRPDRRTNYGYTF	.	TRBV6-5	TRBJ1-2	.
TGTGCCAGCAGCCAAGGGGCGGCGGGGGCCAGGAATGAGCAGTTCTTC	CASSQGAAGARNEQFF	.	TRBV3-1/TRBV3-2	TRBJ2-1	.
TGCGCCAGCAGCCACTGGACAGCCGCCGGGACTGAAGCTTTCTTT	CASSHWTAAGTEAFF	.	TRBV4-1	TRBJ1-1	.
TGCGCCAGCAGCTTCGAGGGTTCGGACACTGAAGCTTTCTTT	CASSFEGSDTEAFF	.	TRBV5-1	TRBJ1-1	few
TGCGCCAGCAGTCAGAAGGGGGCTGTGGAACACACTGAAGCTTTCTTT	CASSQKGAVEHTEAFF	TRBD1	TRBV23-1	TRBJ1-1	.
TGTGCCAGCTCACCCTCGGTTAGCGGATTTGGGAATACGCAGTATTTT	CASSPSVSGFGNTQYF	.	TRBV18	TRBJ2-3	once
TGTGCCAGCAGCACCTCGGGACTTATGAACACTGAAGCTTTCTTT	CASSTSGLMNTEAFF	.	TRBV9	TRBJ1-1	few
TGTGCCAGCGTCGAGGGAGGGGAGACCCAGTACTTC	CASVEGGETQYF	TRBD2	TRBV7-6	TRBJ2-5	once
TGTGCCAGCAGGCAACTAGCTTCTCAGTCGTACAATGAGCAGTTCTTC	CASRQLASQSYNEQFF	.	TRBV2	TRBJ2-1	.
TGCGCCAGCAGTGAGAGCGGGAGCACAGATACGCAGTATTTT	CASSESGSTDTQYF	.	TRBV10-1	TRBJ2-3	.
TGTGCCAGCAGCGCGGAGGACCTCTCTGGAAACACCATATATTTT	CASSAEDLSGNTIYF	.	TRBV9	TRBJ1-3	.
TGTGCCAGCAGCCCAGGGATCGGCGAGCAGTACTTC	CASSPGIGEQYF	.	TRBV27	TRBJ2-7	once
TGTGCCAGCAGCTTACTAGCGGGGGGCGACGAGCAGTACTTC	CASSLLAGGDEQYF	TRBD2	TRBV7-3	TRBJ2-7	.
TGCGCCAGCAGCTTGACAGGGTCGGGAACTGAAGCTTTCTTT	CASSLTGSGTEAFF	.	TRBV5-1	TRBJ1-1	.
TGTGCCAGCAGCGGGGGCCCGAACAGTCTCAATGAGCAGTTCTTC	CASSGGPNSLNEQFF	.	TRBV7-9	TRBJ2-1	once
TGCGCCAGCAGCCAACGTGACAACTCCTACGAGCAGTACTTC	CASSQRDNSYEQYF	.	TRBV4-1	TRBJ2-7	once
TGCGCCAGCCAAAGGGGCATGACGCAGTATTTT	CASQRGMTQYF	.	TRBV4-1	TRBJ2-3	.
TGTGCCAGCAGCCTAGGACAGGAGACCTACGAGCAGTACTTC	CASSLGQETYEQYF	TRBD1	TRBV5-4	TRBJ2-7	.
TGTGCCAGCAGCCCAAGGGCCGGGACAGGGATCGCAGATACGCAGTATTTT	CASSPRAGTGIADTQYF	TRBD1	TRBV7-6	TRBJ2-3	.
TGTGCCAGCGGGGATCTGTTGGGGCGAGATACGCAGTATTTT	CASGDLLGRDTQYF	.	TRBV6-5	TRBJ2-3	.
TGTGCCAGCAGCGTAGAGGGGGAACGTCGGGGCTACACCTTC	CASSVEGERRGYTF	.	TRBV9	TRBJ1-2	.
TGCAGTGCTAGTCTTCAGGGTCCAAATTTCTTT	CSASLQGPNFF	.	TRBV20-1	TRBJ1-1	.
TGTGCCAGCAGTGTTGAGATTGAGCCCCAGCATTTT	CASSVEIEPQHF	.	TRBV2	TRBJ1-5	.
TGTGCCTGGACTACAGGGGGCATGAACACTGAAGCTTTCTTT	CAWTTGGMNTEAFF	TRBD1	TRBV30	TRBJ1-1	.
TGTGCCAGCAGCTTGGGGACAGGGTTGTACAATGAGCAGTTCTTC	CASSLGTGLYNEQFF	TRBD1	TRBV5-6	TRBJ2-1	.
TGTGCCAGCAGCCCAAACACTCGGACAGATCGTAATGAGGAAAAACTGTTTTTT	CASSPNTRTDRNEEKLFF	.	TRBV7-9	TRBJ1-4	once
TGTGCCGGGCGACAGGGGGCCGCCGGGGAGCTGTTTTTT	CAGRQGAAGELFF	TRBD1	TRBV2	TRBJ2-2	.
TGTGCCAGCAGCCTGAGACAGGGCAACACTGAAGCTTTCTTT	CASSLRQGNTEAFF	TRBD1	TRBV7-9	TRBJ1-1	.
TGTGCCAGCAGCCCTACAGGGGCGGACTATGGCTACACCTTC	CASSPTGADYGYTF	TRBD1	TRBV5-6	TRBJ1-2	.
TGCGCCAGCAGCCAAGGATTTAGCGGGGGGTCGCCCTACGAGCAGTACTTC	CASSQGFSGGSPYEQYF	TRBD2	TRBV4-1	TRBJ2-7	.
TGTGCCAGCAGCGCGGACAGGGGTCGCAATCAGCCCCAGCATTTT	CASSADRGRNQPQHF	TRBD1	TRBV7-2	TRBJ1-5	.